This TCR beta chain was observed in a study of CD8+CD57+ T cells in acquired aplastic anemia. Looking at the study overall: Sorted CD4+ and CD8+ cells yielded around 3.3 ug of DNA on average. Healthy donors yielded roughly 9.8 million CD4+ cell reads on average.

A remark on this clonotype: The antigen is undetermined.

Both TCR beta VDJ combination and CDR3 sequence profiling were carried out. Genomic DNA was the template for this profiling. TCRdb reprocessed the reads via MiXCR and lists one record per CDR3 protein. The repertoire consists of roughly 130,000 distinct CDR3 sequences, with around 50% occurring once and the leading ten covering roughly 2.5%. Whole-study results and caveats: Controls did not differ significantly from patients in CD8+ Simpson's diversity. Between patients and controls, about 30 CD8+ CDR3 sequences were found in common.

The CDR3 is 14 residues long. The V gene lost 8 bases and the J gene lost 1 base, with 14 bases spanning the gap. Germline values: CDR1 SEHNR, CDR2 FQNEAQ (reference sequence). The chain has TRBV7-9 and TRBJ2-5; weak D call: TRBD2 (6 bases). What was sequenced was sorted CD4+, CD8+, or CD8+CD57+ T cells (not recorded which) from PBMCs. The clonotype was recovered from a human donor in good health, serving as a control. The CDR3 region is CASGGWRAQETQYF. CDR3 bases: TGTGCCAGCGGGGGGTGGCGGGCCCAAGAGACCCAGTACTTC.